This entry describes one T cell receptor (beta chain). Its antigen is as yet unknown. The record originates from a study of Ad26.COV2.S vaccination and SARS-CoV-2 variants. On the study more broadly: Donor got 5x10^10 or 1x10^11 viral particles of Ad26.COV2.S.

Treatment specified: about 20 received Ad26.COV2.S at low or high dose, single or two shots; about 5 received placebo; per-sample allocation not given. Specimen acquisition occurred on day 63 following the initial vaccine or placebo injection. With 9 bases removed from V and 3 bases from J, the gap between germline ends came to 14 bases. Germline CDR1 SEHNR, CDR2 FQNEAQ (reference sequence). CDR3 length: 14 amino acids. Overall study results and limits: Placebo recipients trailed vaccine recipients in spike-specific TCR breadth.

The repertoire was sequenced with immunoSEQ multiplex PCR; TCRdb's copy has only in-frame clones and lacks some. The table has more than 300,000 clones, around nine tenths seen once; the top ten hold approximately 11%. The clonotype comes from a person aged 18-60 years who received the Ad26.COV2.S COVID-19 vaccine or a placebo. This specimen consisted of peripheral blood, obtained in a trial of Ad26.COV2.S vaccine versus placebo. The J gene is TRBJ2-2, the V gene TRBV7-9; TRBD2 is a possible D gene (5 bases). The CDR3 loop reads CARGWEKDTGELFF. DNA of the CDR3: TGTGCCAGGGGCTGGGAGAAGGACACCGGGGAGCTGTTTTTT.